This T cell receptor beta chain derives from a study of T-cell memory formation after mild COVID-19. With regard to this clonotype: The antigen remains undetermined.

A single record per CDR3 protein comes from TCRdb applying MiXCR to the 5' RACE reads. The table shows under 550,000 distinct CDR3 sequences, with approximately 18% occurring only once. Germline assignment: CDR1 DFQATT and CDR2 SNEGSKA (reference sequence). This CDR3 contains 18 residues. V was pared by 1 base and J by 0 bases, with 12 bases of the junction left unmatched. Notes on the study in general: Clones which contracted sat mainly in CM and EM if CD4+, and in EMRA if CD8+. Some clones that responded were present in memory (sampled pre-infection), which suggests cross-reactive memory joined.

Sequencing was carried out using PBMCs or a T cell subset sorted from them (not recorded which). The sequence was obtained from a young man who had mild COVID-19 (a few samples of this study predate the infection). Cell type and time point are not known. This chain joins TRBV20-1 and TRBJ2-4; 7 bases agree with TRBD2. CDR3 coding DNA: TGCAGTGCTAGAGCGAATACCGAGCGGGGACTAGCCAAAAACATTCAGTACTTC. This translates into CSARANTERGLAKNIQYF.